Following are 27 T cell receptor beta chains from one sample sequenced in a study of blood T cell repertoires in COVID-19. The assay was immunoSEQ multiplex PCR, and TCRdb's table has in-frame clones only and misses some. The table lists 200,000 to 250,000 clones, about 90% of them singletons, with just over 0.85% in the top ten. Sample: PBMCs or T cells enriched from blood (not recorded which). Every receptor here comes from a man aged 50-60 years who had been exposed to COVID-19.

In regard to this clone: The germline gene is not matched at one end of the junction; a read error may be the cause. V gene TRBV10-3 combines with J gene TRBJ1-5; 9 bases align to TRBD1. The CDR3 contains 13 residues. Germline V gene sequence: CDR1 ENHRY, CDR2 SYGVKD. The CDR3 sequence is CATWDRGNQPQHF. CDR3 nucleotides: TGCGCAACCTGGGACAGGGGCAATCAGCCCCAGCATTTT.

The V call is TRBV18, the J call TRBJ1-1, with a tentative D call TRBD1 (6 bases). Trimming left V 3 bases short and J 1 base short, with 12 bases between. This CDR3 spans 15 amino acids. CDR1 and CDR2 (germline): KGHSH, LQKENI. The CDR3 spells CASSPVPGQNTEAFF. Written as DNA, the CDR3 is TGTGCCAGCTCACCCGTCCCGGGACAGAACACTGAAGCTTTCTTT.

This clone has a handful of counts. The chain couples TRBV14 to TRBJ2-1; D perhaps matches TRBD1 (5 bases). Trimming took 5 bases from V and 4 from J, leaving 18 bases between them. CDR1 SGHDN and CDR2 FVKESK come from the germline V gene. This CDR3 contains 16 residues. The CDR3 nucleotides read TGTGCCAGCAGCGACCTCTGGGGCCCCTCATACAATGAGCAGTTCTTC. This codes for CASSDLWGPSYNEQFF.

With respect to this clone: One end of the junction does not line up with germline, which may come from a read error. CDR3 sequence: CASSSLTSGGDNVQFF. The CDR3 DNA sequence: TGCGCCAGCAGCTCGCTAACTAGCGGGGGGGACAATGTGCAGTTCTTC. This chain uses TRBV5-1 with TRBJ2-1; TRBD2 agrees at 13 bases. Germline V gene lookup returns CDR1 SGHRS and CDR2 YFSETQ. This CDR3 has 16 residues.

The sample holds a few counts of this clone. The chain joins TRBV2 to TRBJ1-2; 8 bases are shared with TRBD1. This CDR3 contains 15 residues. Germline V CDR1 and CDR2: SNHLY, FYNNEI. The ends lost 6 bases at V and 2 bases at J; junction bases unmatched: 8. The CDR3 loop is CASRGDRGGNYGYTF. The CDR3 coding sequence is TGTGCCAGCAGAGGAGACAGGGGAGGGAACTATGGCTACACCTTC.

V gene TRBV10-3 combines with J gene TRBJ1-1; TRBD1 agrees at 7 bases. Germline CDR1 and CDR2: ENHRY and SYGVKD. There are 15 residues in the CDR3. The V gene end was trimmed by 6 bases and the J gene end by 2 bases; junction bases not matched to a gene: 9. The CDR3 DNA follows: TGTGCCATCAGCGAAAGGACAGGTGTTAACACTGAAGCTTTCTTT. Translating it yields CAISERTGVNTEAFF.

The V and J genes are TRBV10-3 and TRBJ2-1, with TRBD1 matching over 7 bases. The CDR3 consists of 15 residues. V shed 7 bases and J 4 bases; nucleotides not matched to a gene: 10. Germline CDR1 reads ENHRY; CDR2 reads SYGVKD. The DNA of the CDR3 is TGTGCCATCACCCCTCGTTGGGACAGTTACAATGAGCAGTTCTTC. Encoded protein: CAITPRWDSYNEQFF.

The chain joins TRBV28 to TRBJ1-1; 8 nucleotides agree with TRBD1. Germline trimming cut 6 bases from V and 1 base from J; bases unmatched to any gene: 7. The CDR3 length is 15 residues. Germline assignment: CDR1 MDHEN and CDR2 SYDVKM. The CDR3 here is CASSVAGGQNTEAFF. The CDR3 nucleotides are TGTGCCAGCAGCGTGGCAGGGGGCCAGAACACTGAAGCTTTCTTT.

The V and J genes are TRBV9 and TRBJ2-1; 8 bases are a match to TRBD2. The CDR3 runs to 15 residues. Looked up from germline, CDR1 is SGDLS and CDR2 is YYNGEE. The V segment lost 0 bases and the J segment 5 bases; nucleotides outside the gene matches: 4. Here the CDR3 DNA reads TGTGCCAGCAGCGTAGAGGGACTAGTTGACAATGAGCAGTTCTTC. Encoded protein: CASSVEGLVDNEQFF.

This chain uses TRBV28 with TRBJ2-2; TRBD1 might be the D (5 bases). CDR1 and CDR2 from the germline V gene are MDHEN and SYDVKM. Trimming pared 3 bases from V and 10 bases from J, leaving 15 bases between. CDR3 length equals 14 residues. CDR3: CASSLGQVNAELFF. In DNA, the CDR3 is TGTGCCAGCAGTTTGGGGCAGGTCAATGCGGAGCTGTTTTTT. Using reference TRBV28 and TRBJ2-2 for the parts outside the CDR3, the full variable domain is DVKVTQSSRYLVKRTGEKVFLECVQDMDHENMFWYRQDPGLGLRLIYFSYDVKMKEKGDIPEGYSVSREKKERFSLILESASTNQTSMYLCASSLGQVNAELFFGEGSRLTVL.

As for this clone: Other nucleotide sequences from this sample produce the same CDR3. The chain uses TRBV12-3 or TRBV12-4 and TRBJ1-5; D call uncertain. The V end lost 6 bases, the J end lost 4 bases, and 10 bases lay between the germline ends. The CDR3 has 13 residues. The CDR3 DNA reads TGTGCCAGCAGCCTAACGGGGAATCAGCCCCAGCATTTT. Translated: CASSLTGNQPQHF.

V is TRBV11-2 and J is TRBJ1-4, with TRBD1 matching over 9 bases. The CDR3 loop spans 14 amino acids. J gave up 8 bases and V 5 bases, and 6 bases lay outside the gene matches. Germline V gene sequence: CDR1 SGHAT, CDR2 FQNNGV. The CDR3 DNA reads TGTGCCAGCAGCCCAGACAGGGGGAACGAAAAACTGTTTTTT. This encodes CASSPDRGNEKLFF. The full variable domain, with the rest looked up from reference TRBV11-2 and TRBJ1-4, is EAGVAQSPRYKIIEKRQSVAFWCNPISGHATLYWYQQILGQGPKLLIQFQNNGVVDDSQLPKDRFSAERLKGVDSTLKIQPAKLEDSAVYLCASSPDRGNEKLFFGSGTQLSVL.

The chain joins TRBV3-1 (or the pseudogene TRBV3-2) to TRBJ1-4; 7 nucleotides agree with TRBD1. Per the germline V gene, CDR1 is LGHDT and CDR2 is YNNKEL (reference sequence). The junction had 9 bases not matched to a gene; V was cut back by 0 bases and J by 5 bases. The CDR3 is made up of 17 amino acids. In DNA, the CDR3 is TGTGCCAGCAGCCAAGAATGGCAGGGGGTCCTCAATGAAAAACTGTTTTTT. Translation gives CASSQEWQGVLNEKLFF.

The V gene is TRBV9, the J gene TRBJ1-3; the D is unclear. Germline V lookup: CDR1 SGDLS, CDR2 YYNGEE. The CDR3 length is 14 residues. V gave up 0 bases and J gave up 0 bases, with 4 bases separating them. Written as DNA, the CDR3 is TGTGCCAGCAGCGTAGTAGACTCTGGAAACACCATATATTTT. Its protein product is CASSVVDSGNTIYF. Complete variable domain (other parts from reference TRBV9 and TRBJ1-3): DSGVTQTPKHLITATGQRVTLRCSPRSGDLSVYWYQQSLDQGLQFLIQYYNGEERAKGNILERFSAQQFPDLHSELNLSSLELGDSALYFCASSVVDSGNTIYFGEGSWLTVV.

The genes are TRBV28 and TRBJ1-5, with D possibly being TRBD1 (6 bases). CDR3 length equals 15 residues. The germline CDR1 and CDR2 sequences are MDHEN and SYDVKM. V gave up 8 bases and J gave up 4 bases, with 18 bases separating them. CDR3 in DNA: TGTGCCAGCGGCGGGGGGGCACTTTGGAATCAGCCCCAGCATTTT. The encoded protein is CASGGGALWNQPQHF.

This sequence joins TRBV7-9 and TRBJ2-5; TRBD2 matches 7 bases. V was clipped by 5 bases and J by 10 bases; unmatched bases: 7. The CDR3 contains 12 residues. From germline, CDR1 is SEHNR and CDR2 FQNEAQ (reference sequence). The CDR3 DNA is TGTGCCAGCAGCAGCGGGACGCCAAACCAGTACTTC. The encoded protein is CASSSGTPNQYF.

The chain is built from TRBV5-1 and TRBJ1-1; 9 bases line up with TRBD1. The V gene end was trimmed by 4 bases and the J gene end by 4 bases; junction bases not matched to a gene: 5. The CDR3 loop spans 14 amino acids. Germline V lookup: CDR1 SGHRS, CDR2 YFSETQ. For the CDR3, the DNA is TGCGCCAGCAGCGTGGGACAGGGTCTCACTGAAGCTTTCTTT. Protein sequence: CASSVGQGLTEAFF. The full variable domain, rest sourced from reference TRBV5-1 and TRBJ1-1, is KAGVTQTPRYLIKTRGQQVTLSCSPISGHRSVSWYQQTPGQGLQFLFEYFSETQRNKGNFPGRFSGRQFSNSRSEMNVSTLELGDSALYLCASSVGQGLTEAFFGQGTRLTVV.

V is TRBV2 and J is TRBJ2-5; D perhaps matches TRBD1 (5 bases). Germline V gene data show CDR1 as SNHLY and CDR2 as FYNNEI. V was pared by 5 bases and J by 2 bases, with 9 bases between. The CDR3 contains 13 residues. In DNA, the CDR3 is TGTGCCAGCAGTAACAAGGGGCAAGAGACCCAGTACTTC. Translation gives CASSNKGQETQYF.

The rearrangement uses TRBV18 and TRBJ1-1, with D unresolved. The CDR3 totals 14 residues. The V end was cut by 5 bases, the J end by 4 bases, with 14 bases between. The germline V gene has CDR1 KGHSH and CDR2 LQKENI. CDR3 region: CASSNDYPLTEAFF. The CDR3 DNA reads as TGTGCCAGCTCAAACGACTACCCCCTCACTGAAGCTTTCTTT. Full variable domain (rest looked up from reference TRBV18 and TRBJ1-1): NAGVMQNPRHLVRRRGQEARLRCSPMKGHSHVYWYRQLPEEGLKFMVYLQKENIIDESGMPKERFSAEFPKEGPSILRIQQVVRGDSAAYFCASSNDYPLTEAFFGQGTRLTVV.

CDR3 bases: TGTGCCAGCAGTCGAGAGGGGACAGAAGAGCAGTACTTC. The encoded protein is CASSREGTEEQYF. The chain uses TRBV2 and TRBJ2-7; 7 bases agree with TRBD1. The ends lost 5 bases at V and 7 bases at J; junction bases unmatched: 8. Germline V gives CDR1 SNHLY, CDR2 FYNNEI. The CDR3 covers 13 residues.

The chain couples TRBV19 to TRBJ2-2, with 7 bases lining up with TRBD2. The junction had 15 bases not matched to a gene; V was cut back by 3 bases and J by 5 bases. The CDR3 is 18 residues long. Germline V lookup: CDR1 LNHDA, CDR2 SQIVND (reference sequence). CDR3 in DNA: TGTGCCAGTAGTATTGAGTTTTGGCGGGAGATCAGGACCGGGGAGCTGTTTTTT. Amino acids: CASSIEFWREIRTGELFF.

The J gene is TRBJ1-1, the V gene TRBV11-1; D gene ambiguous. V lost 6 bases and J 1 base, leaving 12 bases between the germline ends. From germline, CDR1 is SGHAT and CDR2 FQDESV (reference sequence). The CDR3 length is 14 residues. The CDR3 DNA is TGTGCCAGCAGTATCAGCGCGCCGAACACTGAAGCTTTCTTT. This codes for CASSISAPNTEAFF.

The genes are TRBV12-5 and TRBJ2-5, with D maybe TRBD2 (7 bases). V was pared by 7 bases and J by 4 bases, with 13 bases between. CDR3 length: 13 residues. Germline CDR1 is LGHNT and CDR2 is FRNRAP. CDR3 coding DNA: TGTGCTAGTGCCTGGGGGGGGGCAGAGACCCAGTACTTC. Protein: CASAWGGAETQYF.

The CDR3 nucleotides are TGTGCCAGTAGTGGCCAATGGGCAGTTAACACTGAAGCTTTCTTT. Amino acid sequence: CASSGQWAVNTEAFF. The chain uses TRBV19 and TRBJ1-1; D not resolved. The CDR3 is 15 amino acids. V was pared by 5 bases and J by 2 bases, with 15 bases between. Germline V lookup: CDR1 LNHDA, CDR2 SQIVND (reference sequence).

The rearrangement joins TRBV6-5 to TRBJ2-2, with D possibly TRBD2 on 6 matching bases. V gave up 7 bases and J gave up 1 base, with 10 bases separating them. The CDR3 covers 14 residues. CDR1 is MNHEY, CDR2 SVGAGI, per germline. The chain's CDR3 is CASMGLLNTGELFF. The CDR3 region has the DNA TGTGCCAGCATGGGACTCTTGAACACCGGGGAGCTGTTTTTT.

This clone was counted between two and nine times. V and J are TRBV30 and TRBJ2-1, with TRBD2 matching 7 bases. CDR1 is GTSNPN and CDR2 is SVGIG in the germline V gene (reference sequence). After removal of 6 bases from V and 7 bases from J, the junction contained 9 bases not matched to a gene. The CDR3 length is 13 residues. CDR3 nucleotides: TGTGCCTGCGGACTAGACGGAATAAATGAGCAGTTCTTC. Translating it yields CACGLDGINEQFF.

The chain carries TRBV7-9 and TRBJ1-6; the D gene is possibly TRBD1 (5 bases). Germline CDR1 reads SEHNR; CDR2 reads FQNEAQ (reference sequence). Trimming took off 5 bases at V and 8 bases at J, with 16 bases between the two ends. The CDR3 spans 15 residues. CDR3 sequence (DNA): TGTGCCAGCAGCCTTCTTGGTTCGGGGGATTCACCCCTCCACTTT. Protein: CASSLLGSGDSPLHF.